This T cell receptor beta chain was sequenced for a study of T-cell reconstitution after alpha-beta-depleted transplantation in children. General study points: By one year post-transplant, T-cell counts and diversity largely arose from T cells that were newly produced. Two months or so post-transplant, alpha-beta T cells reportedly derived from several hundred expanded graft clones.

In this sample, this clonotype turned up a few times. The target antigen is unknown. The CDR3 is 18 amino acids. J lost 0 bases, V lost 0 bases, and 10 bases had no gene match. Germline-derived CDR1 and CDR2 are DFQATT and SNEGSKA (reference sequence). Preparing the TCRbeta library involved the use of unique molecular identifiers. One entry per CDR3 protein, called by TCRdb with MiXCR from the PCR reads. The table records under 450,000 distinct CDR3 sequences, around 16% of them present only once. The TCR was taken from a boy younger than two who had a stem cell transplant for Wiskott-Aldrich syndrome, so the T cells may come from the graft donor. The starting material was PBMCs, mostly from graft donor cells, obtained 360 days after TCRalphabeta/CD19-depleted stem cell transplant. J is TRBJ2-3 and V is TRBV20-1; TRBD2 agrees at 9 bases. The CDR3 sequence is CSARDSGITSGSTDTQYF. As DNA, the CDR3 is TGCAGTGCTAGAGATTCGGGTATCACTAGCGGGAGCACAGATACGCAGTATTTT.